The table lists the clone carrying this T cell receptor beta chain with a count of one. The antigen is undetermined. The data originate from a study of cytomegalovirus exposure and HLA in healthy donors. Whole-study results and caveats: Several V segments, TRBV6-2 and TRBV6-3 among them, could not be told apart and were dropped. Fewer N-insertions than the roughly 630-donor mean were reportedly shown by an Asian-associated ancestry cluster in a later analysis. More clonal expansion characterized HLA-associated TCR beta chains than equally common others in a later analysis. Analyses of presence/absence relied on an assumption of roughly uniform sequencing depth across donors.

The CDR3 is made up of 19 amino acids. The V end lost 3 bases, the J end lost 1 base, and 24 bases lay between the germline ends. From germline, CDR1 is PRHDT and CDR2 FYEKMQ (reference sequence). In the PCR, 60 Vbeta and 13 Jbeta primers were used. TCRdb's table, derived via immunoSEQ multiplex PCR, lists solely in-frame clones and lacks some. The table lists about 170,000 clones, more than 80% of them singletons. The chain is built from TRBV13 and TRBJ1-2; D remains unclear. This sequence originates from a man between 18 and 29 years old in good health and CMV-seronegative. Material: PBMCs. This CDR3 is CASSFSRLQRRPSNYGYTF. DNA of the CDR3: TGTGCCAGCAGCTTTTCTAGGCTACAACGTCGCCCAAGTAACTATGGCTACACCTTC.